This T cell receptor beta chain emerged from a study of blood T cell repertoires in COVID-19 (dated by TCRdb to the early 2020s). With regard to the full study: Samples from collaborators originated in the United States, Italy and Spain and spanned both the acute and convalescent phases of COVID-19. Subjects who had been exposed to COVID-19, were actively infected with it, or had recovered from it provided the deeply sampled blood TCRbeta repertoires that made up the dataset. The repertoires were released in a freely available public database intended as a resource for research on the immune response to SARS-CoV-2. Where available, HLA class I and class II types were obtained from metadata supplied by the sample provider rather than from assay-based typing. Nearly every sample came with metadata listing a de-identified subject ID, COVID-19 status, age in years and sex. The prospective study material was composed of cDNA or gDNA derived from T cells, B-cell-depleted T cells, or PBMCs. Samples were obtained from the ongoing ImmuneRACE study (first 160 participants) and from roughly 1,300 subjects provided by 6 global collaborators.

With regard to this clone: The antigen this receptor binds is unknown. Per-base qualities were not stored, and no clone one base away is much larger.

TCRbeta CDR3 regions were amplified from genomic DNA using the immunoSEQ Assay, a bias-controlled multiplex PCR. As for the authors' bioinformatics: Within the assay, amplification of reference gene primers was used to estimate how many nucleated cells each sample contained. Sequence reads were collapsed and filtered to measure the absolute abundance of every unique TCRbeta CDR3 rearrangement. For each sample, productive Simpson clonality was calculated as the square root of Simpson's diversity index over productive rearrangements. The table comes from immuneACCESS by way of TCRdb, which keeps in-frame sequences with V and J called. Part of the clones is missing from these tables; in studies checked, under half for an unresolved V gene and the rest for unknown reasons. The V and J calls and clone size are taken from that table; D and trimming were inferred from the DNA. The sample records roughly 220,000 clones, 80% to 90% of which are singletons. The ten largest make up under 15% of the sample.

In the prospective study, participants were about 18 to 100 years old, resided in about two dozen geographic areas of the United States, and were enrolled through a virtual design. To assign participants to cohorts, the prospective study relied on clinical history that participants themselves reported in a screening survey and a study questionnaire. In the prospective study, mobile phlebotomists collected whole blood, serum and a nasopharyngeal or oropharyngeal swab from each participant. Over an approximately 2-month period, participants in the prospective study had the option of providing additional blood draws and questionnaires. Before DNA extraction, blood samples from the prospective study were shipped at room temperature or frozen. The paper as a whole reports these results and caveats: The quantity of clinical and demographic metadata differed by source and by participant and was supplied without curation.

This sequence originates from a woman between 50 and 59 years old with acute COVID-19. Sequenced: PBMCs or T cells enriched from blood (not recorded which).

The nucleotide sequence is TGTGCCAGCAGTTTAAGTCAGGGGGCAACTAATGAAAAACTGTTTTTT. It codes for CASSLSQGATNEKLFF. The chain is made from TRBV28 and TRBJ1-4, with 7 bases in between that match TRBD1. Trimming accounts for 2 bases at V and 0 bases at J, while the number of junction bases matched to no gene is 3. From cysteine to phenylalanine, the CDR3 is 16 amino acids long. Only CDR3 DNA remains: 48 bases, in frame from the first base. CDR1 and CDR2 were assigned from the germline V gene as MDHEN and SYDVKM.